This T cell receptor (beta chain) was observed in a study of cytomegalovirus exposure and HLA in healthy donors. With respect to this clone: What it binds is unknown.

Germline V gives CDR1 SGHTS, CDR2 YDEGEE. The CDR3 consists of 17 residues. Trimming stripped 3 bases from V and 0 bases from J, with 16 bases between. The study ran its PCR with 60 Vbeta and 13 Jbeta primers. Original analysis: Unique TCR beta chains numbered roughly 84 million in a later analysis, with around 10 million shared. The protocol was immunoSEQ multiplex PCR, while the TCRdb copy is restricted to in-frame clones and leaves out a portion. The DNA was the basis for D and trimming; V, J and clone size are from that table. The sample has 200,000 to 250,000 clones. Findings and caveats of the study: In most subjects, TCR beta sequences reportedly gave accurate predictions of HLA-A and HLA-B alleles.

The sample was PBMCs. The chain joins TRBV5-8 to TRBJ2-1; D possibly corresponds to TRBD2 (5 bases). The TCR comes from a woman aged 25 to 39 in good health and CMV-seropositive. CDR3 coding DNA: TGTGCCAGCAGCTCCCAAGGGAGCTACAGCTCCTACAATGAGCAGTTCTTC. This gives the protein CASSSQGSYSSYNEQFF.